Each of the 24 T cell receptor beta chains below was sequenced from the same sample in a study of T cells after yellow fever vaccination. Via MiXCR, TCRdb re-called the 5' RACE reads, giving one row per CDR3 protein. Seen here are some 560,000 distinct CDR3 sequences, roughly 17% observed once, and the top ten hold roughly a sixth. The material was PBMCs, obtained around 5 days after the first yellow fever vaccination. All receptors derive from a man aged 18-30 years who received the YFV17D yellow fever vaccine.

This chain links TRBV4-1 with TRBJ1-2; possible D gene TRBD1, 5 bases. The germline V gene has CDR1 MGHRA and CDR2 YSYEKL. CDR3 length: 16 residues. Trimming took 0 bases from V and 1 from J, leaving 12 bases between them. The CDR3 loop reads CASSQEGQGVNYGYTF. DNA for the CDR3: TGCGCCAGCAGCCAAGAGGGGCAGGGAGTTAACTATGGCTACACCTTC.

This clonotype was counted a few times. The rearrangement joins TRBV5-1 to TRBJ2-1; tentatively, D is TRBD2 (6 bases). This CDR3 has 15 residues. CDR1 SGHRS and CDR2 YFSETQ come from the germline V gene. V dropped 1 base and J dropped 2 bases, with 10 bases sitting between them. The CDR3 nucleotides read TGCGCCAGCAGCTTGCAGGCGGGGACCTACAATGAGCAGTTCTTC. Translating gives CASSLQAGTYNEQFF.

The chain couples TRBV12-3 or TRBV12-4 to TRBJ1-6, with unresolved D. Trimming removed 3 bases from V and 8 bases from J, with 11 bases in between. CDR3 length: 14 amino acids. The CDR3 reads CASSLEQYYSPLHF. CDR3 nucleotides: TGTGCCAGCAGTTTGGAACAGTATTATTCACCCCTCCACTTT.

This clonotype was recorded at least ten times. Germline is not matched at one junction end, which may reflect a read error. CDR3: CASSFGVGEKLFF. DNA of the CDR3: TGTGCCAGCAGCTTCGGTGTCGGGGAAAAACTGTTTTTT. The rearrangement joins TRBV5-1 to TRBJ1-4; D remains unclear. The germline V gene has CDR1 SGHRS and CDR2 YFSETQ. The CDR3 is 13 residues long.

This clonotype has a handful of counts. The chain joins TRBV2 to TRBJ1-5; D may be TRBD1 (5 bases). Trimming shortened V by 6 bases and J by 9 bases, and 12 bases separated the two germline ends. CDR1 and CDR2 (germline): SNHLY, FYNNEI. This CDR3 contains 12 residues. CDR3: CASSAGRGPQHF. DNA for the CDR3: TGTGCCAGCAGCGCAGGAAGGGGGCCCCAGCATTTT.

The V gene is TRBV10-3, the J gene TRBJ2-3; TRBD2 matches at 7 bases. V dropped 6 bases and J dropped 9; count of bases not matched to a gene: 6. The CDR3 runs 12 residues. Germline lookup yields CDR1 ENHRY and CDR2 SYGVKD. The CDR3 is CAIRGGRETQYF. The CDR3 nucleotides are TGTGCCATCAGGGGGGGGAGGGAGACGCAGTATTTT.

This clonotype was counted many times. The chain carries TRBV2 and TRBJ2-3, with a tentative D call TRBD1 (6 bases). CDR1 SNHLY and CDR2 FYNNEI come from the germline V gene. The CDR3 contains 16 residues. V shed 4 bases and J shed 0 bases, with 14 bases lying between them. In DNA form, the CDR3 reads TGTGCCAGCAGTGGACCCAGGGGTGCAAGCACAGATACGCAGTATTTT. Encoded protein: CASSGPRGASTDTQYF. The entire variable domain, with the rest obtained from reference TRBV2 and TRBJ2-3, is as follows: EPEVTQTPSHQVTQMGQEVILRCVPISNHLYFYWYRQILGQKVEFLVSFYNNEISEKSEIFDDQFSVERPDGSNFTLKIRSTKLEDSAMYFCASSGPRGASTDTQYFGPGTRLTVL.

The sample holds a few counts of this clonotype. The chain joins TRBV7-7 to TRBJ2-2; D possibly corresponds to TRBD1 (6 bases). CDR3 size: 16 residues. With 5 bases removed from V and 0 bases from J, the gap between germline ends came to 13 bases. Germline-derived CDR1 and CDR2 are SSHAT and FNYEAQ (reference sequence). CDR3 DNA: TGTGCCAGCAGCCTCTACAGGGAAACGAACACCGGGGAGCTGTTTTTT. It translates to CASSLYRETNTGELFF.

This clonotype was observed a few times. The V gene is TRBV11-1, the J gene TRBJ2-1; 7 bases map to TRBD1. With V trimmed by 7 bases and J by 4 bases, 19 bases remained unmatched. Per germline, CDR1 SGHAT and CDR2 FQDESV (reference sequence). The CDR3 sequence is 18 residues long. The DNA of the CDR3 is TGTGCCAGCACCCAGGCCAGGGGGTTAATCCCACTTTACAATGAGCAGTTCTTC. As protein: CASTQARGLIPLYNEQFF.

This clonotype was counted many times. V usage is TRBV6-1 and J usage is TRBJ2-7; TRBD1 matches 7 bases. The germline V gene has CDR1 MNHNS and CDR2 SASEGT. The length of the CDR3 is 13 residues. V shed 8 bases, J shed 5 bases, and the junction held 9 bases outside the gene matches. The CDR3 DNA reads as TGTGCCAGCTCCGACAGGGCCTGGCACGAGCAGTACTTC. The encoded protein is CASSDRAWHEQYF.

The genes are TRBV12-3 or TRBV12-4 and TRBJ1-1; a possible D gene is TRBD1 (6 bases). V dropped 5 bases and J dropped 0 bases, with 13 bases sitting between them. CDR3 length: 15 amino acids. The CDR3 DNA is TGTGCCAGCAGTCCTAGGGGACACTTGAACACTGAAGCTTTCTTT. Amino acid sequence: CASSPRGHLNTEAFF.

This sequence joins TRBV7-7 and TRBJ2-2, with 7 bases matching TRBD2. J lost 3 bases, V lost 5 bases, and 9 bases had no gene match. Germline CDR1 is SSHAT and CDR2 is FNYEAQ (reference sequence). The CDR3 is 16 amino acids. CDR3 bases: TGTGCCAGCAGCCTCGGGGCTAGCGGTTACACCGGGGAGCTGTTTTTT. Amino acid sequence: CASSLGASGYTGELFF.

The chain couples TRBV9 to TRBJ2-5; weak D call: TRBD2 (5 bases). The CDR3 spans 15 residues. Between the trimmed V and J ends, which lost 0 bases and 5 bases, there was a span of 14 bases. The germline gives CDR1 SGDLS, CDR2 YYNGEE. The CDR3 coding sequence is TGTGCCAGCAGCGTAGAAGTTGGGAGCGTGGAGACCCAGTACTTC. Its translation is CASSVEVGSVETQYF.

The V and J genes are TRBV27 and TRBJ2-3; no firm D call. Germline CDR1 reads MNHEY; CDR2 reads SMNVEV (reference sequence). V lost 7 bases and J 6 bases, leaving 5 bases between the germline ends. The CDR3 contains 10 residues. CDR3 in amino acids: CASTDDTQYF. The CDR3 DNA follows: TGTGCCAGCACTGACGATACGCAGTATTTT.

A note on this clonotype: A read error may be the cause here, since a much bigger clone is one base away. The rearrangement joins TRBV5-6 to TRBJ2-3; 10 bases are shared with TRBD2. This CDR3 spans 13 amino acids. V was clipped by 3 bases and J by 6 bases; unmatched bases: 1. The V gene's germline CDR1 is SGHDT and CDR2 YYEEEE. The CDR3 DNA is TGTGCCAGCAGCTGGGGACTAGCGGATACGCAGTATTTT. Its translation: CASSWGLADTQYF.

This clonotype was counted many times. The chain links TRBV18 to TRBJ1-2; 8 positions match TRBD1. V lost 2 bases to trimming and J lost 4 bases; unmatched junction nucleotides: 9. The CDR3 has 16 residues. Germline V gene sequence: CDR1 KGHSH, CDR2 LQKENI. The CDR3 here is CASSPSFGQGLYGYTF. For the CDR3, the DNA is TGTGCCAGCTCACCAAGTTTTGGACAGGGACTCTATGGCTACACCTTC.

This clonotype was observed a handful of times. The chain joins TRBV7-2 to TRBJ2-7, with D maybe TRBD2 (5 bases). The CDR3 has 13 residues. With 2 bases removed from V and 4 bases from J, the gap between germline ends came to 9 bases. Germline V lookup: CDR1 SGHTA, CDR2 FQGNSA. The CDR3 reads CASSLSGRYEQYV. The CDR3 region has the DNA TGTGCCAGCAGCTTAAGCGGTCGGTACGAGCAGTACGTC.

The CDR3 spells CASSQDIDREGNQPQHF. CDR3 bases: TGTGCCAGCAGCCAAGACATTGACAGGGAGGGCAATCAGCCCCAGCATTTT. The chain combines TRBV4-2 with TRBJ1-5, with 7 bases identical to TRBD1. The ends lost 0 bases at V and 2 bases at J; junction bases unmatched: 7. This CDR3 is built from 17 residues. Germline V gives CDR1 LGHNA, CDR2 YNFKEQ.

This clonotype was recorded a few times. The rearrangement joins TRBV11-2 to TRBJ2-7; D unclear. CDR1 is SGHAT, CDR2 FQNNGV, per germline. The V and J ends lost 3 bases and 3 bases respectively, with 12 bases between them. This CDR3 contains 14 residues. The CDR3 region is CASSFGAIFYEQYF. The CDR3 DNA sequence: TGTGCCAGCAGCTTTGGTGCCATTTTCTACGAGCAGTACTTC.

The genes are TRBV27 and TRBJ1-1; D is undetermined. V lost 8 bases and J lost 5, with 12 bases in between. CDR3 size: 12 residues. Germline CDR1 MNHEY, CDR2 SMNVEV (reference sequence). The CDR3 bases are TGTGCCAGCTTCAGGACTGTTACTGAAGCTTTCTTT. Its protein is CASFRTVTEAFF.

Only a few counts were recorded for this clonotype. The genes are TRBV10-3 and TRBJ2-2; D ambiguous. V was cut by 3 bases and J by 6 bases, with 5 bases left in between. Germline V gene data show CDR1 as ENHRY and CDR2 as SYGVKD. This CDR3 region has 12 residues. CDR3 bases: TGTGCCATCAGTGATAATTCCGGGGAGCTGTTTTTT. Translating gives CAISDNSGELFF.

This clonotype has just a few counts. CDR3 loop: CASSSAVRAGYTF. The CDR3 nucleotides read TGTGCCAGCAGTTCCGCGGTTCGGGCGGGCTACACCTTC. The chain joins TRBV28 to TRBJ1-2; D is ambiguous. The CDR3 consists of 13 residues. Trimming took off 4 bases at V and 8 bases at J, with 14 bases between the two ends. Germline CDR1 reads MDHEN; CDR2 reads SYDVKM.

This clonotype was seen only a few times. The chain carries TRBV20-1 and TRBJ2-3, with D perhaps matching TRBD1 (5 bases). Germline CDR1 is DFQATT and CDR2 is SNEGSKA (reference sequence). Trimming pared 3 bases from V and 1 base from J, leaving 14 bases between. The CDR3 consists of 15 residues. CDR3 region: CSARRRLGGTDTQYF. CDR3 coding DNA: TGCAGTGCTAGGCGACGGCTAGGGGGCACAGATACGCAGTATTTT.

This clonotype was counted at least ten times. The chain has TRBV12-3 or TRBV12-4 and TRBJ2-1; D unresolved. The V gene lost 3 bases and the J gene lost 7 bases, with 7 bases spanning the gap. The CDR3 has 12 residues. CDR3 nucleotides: TGTGCCAGCAGTTTCTTCGGGAATGAGCAGTTCTTC. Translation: CASSFFGNEQFF.